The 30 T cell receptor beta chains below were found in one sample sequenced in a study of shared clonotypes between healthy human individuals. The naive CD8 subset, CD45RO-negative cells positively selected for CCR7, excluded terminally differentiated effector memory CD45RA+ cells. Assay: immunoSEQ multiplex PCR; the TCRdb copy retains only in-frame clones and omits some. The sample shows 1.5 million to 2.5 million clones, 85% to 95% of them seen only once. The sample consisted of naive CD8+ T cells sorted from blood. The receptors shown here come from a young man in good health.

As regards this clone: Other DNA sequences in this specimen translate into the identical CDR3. CDR3 in amino acids: CSATDRYEQYF. CDR3 coding DNA: TGCAGTGCAACGGACAGATACGAGCAGTACTTC. The rearrangement joins TRBV20-1 to TRBJ2-7; D may be TRBD1 (6 bases). The V end lost 6 bases, the J end lost 4 bases, and 10 bases lay between the germline ends. CDR3 size: 11 residues. Germline-derived CDR1 and CDR2 are DFQATT and SNEGSKA (reference sequence).

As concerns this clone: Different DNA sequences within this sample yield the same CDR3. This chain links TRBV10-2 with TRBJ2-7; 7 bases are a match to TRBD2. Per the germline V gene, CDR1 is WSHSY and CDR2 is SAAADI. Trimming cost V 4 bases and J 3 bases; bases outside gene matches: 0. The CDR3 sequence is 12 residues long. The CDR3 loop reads CASSGEGYEQYF. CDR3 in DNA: TGCGCCAGCAGTGGGGAGGGCTACGAGCAGTACTTC.

CDR3 residues: CASSHRTGLAYGYTF. The CDR3 DNA reads as TGCGCCAGCAGCCACCGGACAGGGCTGGCCTATGGCTACACCTTC. This rearrangement joins TRBV4-1 to TRBJ1-2, with 8 positions matching TRBD1. V trimming: 3 bases; J trimming: 4 bases; junction bases outside the gene matches: 7. The CDR3 has 15 amino acids. CDR1 and CDR2 (germline): MGHRA, YSYEKL.

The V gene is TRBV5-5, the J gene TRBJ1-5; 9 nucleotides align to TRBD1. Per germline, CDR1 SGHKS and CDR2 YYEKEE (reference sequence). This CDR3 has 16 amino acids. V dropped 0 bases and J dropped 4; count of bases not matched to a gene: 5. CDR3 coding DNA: TGTGCCAGCAGCTTGGGGGACAGGGTGACGAATCAGCCCCAGCATTTT. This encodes CASSLGDRVTNQPQHF.

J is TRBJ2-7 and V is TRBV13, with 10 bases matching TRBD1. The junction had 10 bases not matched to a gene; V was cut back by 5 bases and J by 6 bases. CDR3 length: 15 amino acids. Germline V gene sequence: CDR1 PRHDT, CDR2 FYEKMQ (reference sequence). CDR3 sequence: CASSDSGQGFIEQYF. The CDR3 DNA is TGTGCCAGCAGCGACTCGGGACAGGGGTTTATCGAGCAGTACTTC.

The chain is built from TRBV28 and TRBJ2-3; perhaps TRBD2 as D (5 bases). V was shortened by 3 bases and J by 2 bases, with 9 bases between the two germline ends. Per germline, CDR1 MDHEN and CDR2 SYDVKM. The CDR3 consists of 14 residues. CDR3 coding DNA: TGTGCCAGCAGTTTTTTTAGCGCCACAGATACGCAGTATTTT. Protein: CASSFFSATDTQYF.

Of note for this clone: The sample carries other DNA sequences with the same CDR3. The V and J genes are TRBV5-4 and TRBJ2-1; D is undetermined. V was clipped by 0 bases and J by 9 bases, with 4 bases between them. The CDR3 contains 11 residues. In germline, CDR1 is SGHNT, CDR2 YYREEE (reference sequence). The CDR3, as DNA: TGTGCCAGCAGCTTGGGGGGTGAGCAGTTCTTC. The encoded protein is CASSLGGEQFF.

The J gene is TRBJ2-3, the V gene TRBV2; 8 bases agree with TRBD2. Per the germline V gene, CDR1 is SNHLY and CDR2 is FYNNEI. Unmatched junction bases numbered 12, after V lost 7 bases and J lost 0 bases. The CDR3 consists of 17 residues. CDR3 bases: TGTGCCAGCATTGGGGGTAGCGGGATAAGTAGCACAGATACGCAGTATTTT. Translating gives CASIGGSGISSTDTQYF.

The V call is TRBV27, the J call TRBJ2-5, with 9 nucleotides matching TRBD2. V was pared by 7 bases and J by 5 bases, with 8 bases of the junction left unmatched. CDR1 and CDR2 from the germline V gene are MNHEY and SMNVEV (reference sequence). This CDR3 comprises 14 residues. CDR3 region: CASNAGGPKETQYF. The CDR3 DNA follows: TGTGCCAGCAACGCGGGAGGGCCAAAGGAGACCCAGTACTTC.

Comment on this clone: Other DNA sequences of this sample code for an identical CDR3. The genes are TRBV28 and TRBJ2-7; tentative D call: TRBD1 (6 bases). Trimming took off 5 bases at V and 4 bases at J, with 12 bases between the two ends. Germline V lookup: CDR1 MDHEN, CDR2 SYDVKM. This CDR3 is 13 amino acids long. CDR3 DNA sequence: TGTGCCAGCAGTCCCCACAGGGCTTACGAGCAGTACTTC. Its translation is CASSPHRAYEQYF. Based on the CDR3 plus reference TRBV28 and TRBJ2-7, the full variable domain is DVKVTQSSRYLVKRTGEKVFLECVQDMDHENMFWYRQDPGLGLRLIYFSYDVKMKEKGDIPEGYSVSREKKERFSLILESASTNQTSMYLCASSPHRAYEQYFGPGTRLTVT.

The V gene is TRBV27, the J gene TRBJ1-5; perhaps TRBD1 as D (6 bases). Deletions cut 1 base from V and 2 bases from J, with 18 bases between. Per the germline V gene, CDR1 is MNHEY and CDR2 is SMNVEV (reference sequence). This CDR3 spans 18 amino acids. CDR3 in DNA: TGTGCCAGCAGTTTATTAGGGTATGGGGGGCAAGGCAATCAGCCCCAGCATTTT. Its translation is CASSLLGYGGQGNQPQHF.

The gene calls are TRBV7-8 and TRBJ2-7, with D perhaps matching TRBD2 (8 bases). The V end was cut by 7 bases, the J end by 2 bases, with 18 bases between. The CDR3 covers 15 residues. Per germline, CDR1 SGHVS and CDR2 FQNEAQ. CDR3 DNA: TGTGCCAGCATCCCGGGGGGGACAGTCCCCTACGAGCAGTACTTC. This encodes CASIPGGTVPYEQYF.

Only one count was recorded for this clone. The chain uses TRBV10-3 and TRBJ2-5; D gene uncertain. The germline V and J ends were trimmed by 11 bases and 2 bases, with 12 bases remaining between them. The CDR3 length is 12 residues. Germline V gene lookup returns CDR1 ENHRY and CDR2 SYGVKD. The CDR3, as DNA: TGTGCCGCCTCCCCCCAGCAAGAGACCCAGTACTTC. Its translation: CAASPQQETQYF.

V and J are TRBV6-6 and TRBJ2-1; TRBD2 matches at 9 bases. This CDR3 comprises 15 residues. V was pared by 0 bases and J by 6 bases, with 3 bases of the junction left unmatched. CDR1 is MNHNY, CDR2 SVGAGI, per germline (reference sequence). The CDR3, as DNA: TGTGCCAGCAGTTACTCTGCGGGGGGGCGCAATGAGCAGTTCTTC. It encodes CASSYSAGGRNEQFF.

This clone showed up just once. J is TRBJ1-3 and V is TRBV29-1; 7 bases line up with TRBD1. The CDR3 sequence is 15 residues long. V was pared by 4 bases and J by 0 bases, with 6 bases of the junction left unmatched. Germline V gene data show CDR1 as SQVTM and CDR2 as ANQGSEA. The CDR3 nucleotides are TGCAGCGTTGTAGCCGGGACAGTCTCTGGAAACACCATATATTTT. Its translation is CSVVAGTVSGNTIYF.

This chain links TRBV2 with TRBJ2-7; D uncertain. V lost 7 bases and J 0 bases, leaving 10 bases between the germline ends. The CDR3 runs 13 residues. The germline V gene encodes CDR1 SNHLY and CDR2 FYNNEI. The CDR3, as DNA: TGTGCCAGCACCTTACGGAGCTCCTACGAGCAGTACTTC. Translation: CASTLRSSYEQYF. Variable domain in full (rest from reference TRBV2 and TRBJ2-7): EPEVTQTPSHQVTQMGQEVILRCVPISNHLYFYWYRQILGQKVEFLVSFYNNEISEKSEIFDDQFSVERPDGSNFTLKIRSTKLEDSAMYFCASTLRSSYEQYFGPGTRLTVT.

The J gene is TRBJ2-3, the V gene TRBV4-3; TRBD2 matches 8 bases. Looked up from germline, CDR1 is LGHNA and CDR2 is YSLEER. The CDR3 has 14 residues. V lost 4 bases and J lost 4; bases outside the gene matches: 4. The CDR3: CASSLGGVPDTQYF. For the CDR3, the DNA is TGCGCCAGCAGCCTCGGGGGGGTTCCAGATACGCAGTATTTT.

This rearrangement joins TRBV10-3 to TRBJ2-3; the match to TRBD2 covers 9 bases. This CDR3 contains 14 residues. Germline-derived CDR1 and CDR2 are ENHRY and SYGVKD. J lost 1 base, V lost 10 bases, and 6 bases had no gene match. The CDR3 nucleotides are TGTGCCACCCGGACTAGCGATGGCACAGATACGCAGTATTTT. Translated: CATRTSDGTDTQYF.

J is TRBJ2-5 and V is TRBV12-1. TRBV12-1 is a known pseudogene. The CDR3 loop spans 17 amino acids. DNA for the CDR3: TGTGCCAGCATACTCTCTCAAGGGATGGTGGGCCAAGAGACCCAGTACTTC. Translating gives CASILSQGMVGQETQYF.

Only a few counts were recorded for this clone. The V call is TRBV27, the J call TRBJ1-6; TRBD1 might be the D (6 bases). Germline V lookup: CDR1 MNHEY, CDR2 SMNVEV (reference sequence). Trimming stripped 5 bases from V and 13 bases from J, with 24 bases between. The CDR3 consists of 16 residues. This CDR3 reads CASSPRPTGTGSPLHF. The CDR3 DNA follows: TGTGCCAGCAGTCCCCGGCCCACAGGGACGGGGTCCCCCCTCCACTTT.

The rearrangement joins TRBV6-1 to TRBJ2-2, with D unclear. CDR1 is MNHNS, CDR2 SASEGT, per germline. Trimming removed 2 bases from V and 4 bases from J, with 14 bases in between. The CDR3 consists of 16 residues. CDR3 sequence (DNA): TGTGCCAGCAGTGAATTAAGCAGCTCCATCACCGGGGAGCTGTTTTTT. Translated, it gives CASSELSSSITGELFF.

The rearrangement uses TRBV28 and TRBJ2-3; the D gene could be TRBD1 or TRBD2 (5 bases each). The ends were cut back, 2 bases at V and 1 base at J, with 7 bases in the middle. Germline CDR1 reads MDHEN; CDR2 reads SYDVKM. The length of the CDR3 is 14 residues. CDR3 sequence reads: CASSLGDGTDTQYF. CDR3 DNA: TGTGCCAGCAGTTTAGGGGACGGCACAGATACGCAGTATTTT. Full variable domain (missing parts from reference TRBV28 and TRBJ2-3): DVKVTQSSRYLVKRTGEKVFLECVQDMDHENMFWYRQDPGLGLRLIYFSYDVKMKEKGDIPEGYSVSREKKERFSLILESASTNQTSMYLCASSLGDGTDTQYFGPGTRLTVL.

CDR3 sequence (DNA): TGCAGCGTTGGGTCGACACTGTCCTACGAGCAGTACTTC. Amino acids: CSVGSTLSYEQYF. The rearrangement joins TRBV29-1 to TRBJ2-7; D is ambiguous. Trimming shortened V by 4 bases and J by 1 base, and 11 bases separated the two germline ends. The CDR3 has 13 residues. In germline, CDR1 is SQVTM, CDR2 ANQGSEA.

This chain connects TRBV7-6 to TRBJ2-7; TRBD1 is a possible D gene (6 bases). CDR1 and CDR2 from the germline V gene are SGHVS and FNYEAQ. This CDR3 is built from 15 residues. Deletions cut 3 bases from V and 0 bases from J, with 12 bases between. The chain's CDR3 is CASSFETGTSYEQYF. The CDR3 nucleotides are TGTGCCAGCAGCTTCGAGACAGGCACCTCCTACGAGCAGTACTTC.

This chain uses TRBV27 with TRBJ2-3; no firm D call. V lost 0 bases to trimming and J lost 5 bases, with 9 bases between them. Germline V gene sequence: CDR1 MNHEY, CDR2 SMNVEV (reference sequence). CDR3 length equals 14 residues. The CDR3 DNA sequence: TGTGCCAGCAGTTTATCTCGAGTCGGAGATACGCAGTATTTT. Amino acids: CASSLSRVGDTQYF.

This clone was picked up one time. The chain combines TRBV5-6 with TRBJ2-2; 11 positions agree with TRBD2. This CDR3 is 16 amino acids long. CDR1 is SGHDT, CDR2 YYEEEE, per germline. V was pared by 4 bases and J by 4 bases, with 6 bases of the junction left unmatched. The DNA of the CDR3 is TGTGCCAGCAGCCCGCTAGCGGGAGGCATCACCGGGGAGCTGTTTTTT. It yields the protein CASSPLAGGITGELFF. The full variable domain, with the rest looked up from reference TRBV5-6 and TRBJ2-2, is DAGVTQSPTHLIKTRGQQVTLRCSPKSGHDTVSWYQQALGQGPQFIFQYYEEEERQRGNFPDRFSGHQFPNYSSELNVNALLLGDSALYLCASSPLAGGITGELFFGEGSRLTVL.

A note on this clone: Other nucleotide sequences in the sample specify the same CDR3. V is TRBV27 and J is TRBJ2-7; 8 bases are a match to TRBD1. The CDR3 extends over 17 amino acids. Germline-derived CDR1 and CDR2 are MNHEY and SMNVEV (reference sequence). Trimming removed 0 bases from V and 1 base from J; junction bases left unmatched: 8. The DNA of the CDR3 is TGTGCCAGCAGTTTATCCTACGGGACAGGAGATTCCTACGAGCAGTACTTC. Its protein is CASSLSYGTGDSYEQYF.

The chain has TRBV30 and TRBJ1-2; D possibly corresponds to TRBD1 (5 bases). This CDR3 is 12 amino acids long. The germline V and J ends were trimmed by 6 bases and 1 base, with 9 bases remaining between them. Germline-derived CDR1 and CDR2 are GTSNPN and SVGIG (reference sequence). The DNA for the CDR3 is TGTGCCTGCCAACAGGTTAACTATGGCTACACCTTC. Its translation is CACQQVNYGYTF.

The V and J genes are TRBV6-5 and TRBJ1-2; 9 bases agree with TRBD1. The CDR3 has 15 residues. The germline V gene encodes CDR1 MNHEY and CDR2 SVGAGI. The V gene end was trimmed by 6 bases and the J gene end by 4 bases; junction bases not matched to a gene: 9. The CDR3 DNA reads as TGTGCCAGCAGCAGTCCCGGGACAGGGACCTATGGCTACACCTTC. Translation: CASSSPGTGTYGYTF.

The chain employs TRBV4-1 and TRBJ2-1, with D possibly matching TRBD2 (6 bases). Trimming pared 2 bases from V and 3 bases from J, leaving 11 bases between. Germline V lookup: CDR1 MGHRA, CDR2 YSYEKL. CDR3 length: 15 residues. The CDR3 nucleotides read TGCGCCAGCAGCCAAAAGGAGGGTAACTACAATGAGCAGTTCTTC. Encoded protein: CASSQKEGNYNEQFF.